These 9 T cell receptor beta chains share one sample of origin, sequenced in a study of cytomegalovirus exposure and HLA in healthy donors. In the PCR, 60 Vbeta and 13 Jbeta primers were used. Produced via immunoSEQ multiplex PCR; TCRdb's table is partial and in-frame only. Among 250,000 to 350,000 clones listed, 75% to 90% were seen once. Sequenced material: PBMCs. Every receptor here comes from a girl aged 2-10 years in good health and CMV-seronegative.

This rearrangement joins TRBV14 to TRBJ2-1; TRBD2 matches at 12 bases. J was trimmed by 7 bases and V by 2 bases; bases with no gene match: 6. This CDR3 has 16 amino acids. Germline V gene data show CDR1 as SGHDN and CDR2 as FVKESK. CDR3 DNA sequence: TGTGCCAGCAGCCAACCCCTAGCGGGGGGGCGTAATGAGCAGTTCTTC. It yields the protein CASSQPLAGGRNEQFF. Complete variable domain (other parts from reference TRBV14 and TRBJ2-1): EAGVTQFPSHSVIEKGQTVTLRCDPISGHDNLYWYRRVMGKEIKFLLHFVKESKQDESGMPNNRFLAERTGGTYSTLKVQPAELEDSGVYFCASSQPLAGGRNEQFFGPGTRLTVL.

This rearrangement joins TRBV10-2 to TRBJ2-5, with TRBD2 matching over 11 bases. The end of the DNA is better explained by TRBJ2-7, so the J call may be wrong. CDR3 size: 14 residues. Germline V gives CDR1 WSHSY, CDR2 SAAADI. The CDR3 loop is CASMQGLAVPEQYF. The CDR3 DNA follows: TGCGCCAGCATGCAGGGACTAGCGGTACCCGAGCAGTACTTC.

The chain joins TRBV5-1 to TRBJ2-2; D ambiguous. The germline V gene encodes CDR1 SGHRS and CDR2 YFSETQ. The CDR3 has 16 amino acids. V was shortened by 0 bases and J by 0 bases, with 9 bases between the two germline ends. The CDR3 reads CASSLDSGANTGELFF. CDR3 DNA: TGCGCCAGCAGCTTGGATTCGGGTGCGAACACCGGGGAGCTGTTTTTT.

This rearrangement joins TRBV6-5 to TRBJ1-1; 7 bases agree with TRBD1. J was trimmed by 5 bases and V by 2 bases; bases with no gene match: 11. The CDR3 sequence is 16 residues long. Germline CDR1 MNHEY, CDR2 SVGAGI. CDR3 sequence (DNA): TGTGCCAGCAGTTACCGAACCGCACAGGGGAGGACTGAAGCTTTCTTT. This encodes CASSYRTAQGRTEAFF.

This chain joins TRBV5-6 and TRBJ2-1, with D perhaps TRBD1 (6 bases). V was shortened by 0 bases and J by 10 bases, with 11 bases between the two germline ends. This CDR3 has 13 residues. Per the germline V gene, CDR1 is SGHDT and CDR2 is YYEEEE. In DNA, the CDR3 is TGTGCCAGCAGCTTGGGGACAGCACTAGAGCAGTTCTTC. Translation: CASSLGTALEQFF.

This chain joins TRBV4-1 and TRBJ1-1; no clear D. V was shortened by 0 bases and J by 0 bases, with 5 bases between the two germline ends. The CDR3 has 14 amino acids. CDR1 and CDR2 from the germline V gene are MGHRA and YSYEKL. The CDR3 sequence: CASSQDLLNTEAFF. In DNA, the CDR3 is TGCGCCAGCAGCCAAGATTTATTGAACACTGAAGCTTTCTTT.

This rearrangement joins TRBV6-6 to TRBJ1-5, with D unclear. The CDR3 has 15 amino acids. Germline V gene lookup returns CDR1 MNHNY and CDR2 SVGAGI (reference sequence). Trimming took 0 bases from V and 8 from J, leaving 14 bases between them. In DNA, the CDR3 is TGTGCCAGCAGTTACTCGAGCACCAAACTAGAGCCCCAGCATTTT. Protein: CASSYSSTKLEPQHF.

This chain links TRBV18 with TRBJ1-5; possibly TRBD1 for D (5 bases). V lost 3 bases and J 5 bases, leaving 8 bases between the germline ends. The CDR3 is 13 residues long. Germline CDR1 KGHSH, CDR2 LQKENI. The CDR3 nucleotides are TGTGCCAGCTCACCGGCAGGGTATCAGCCCCAGCATTTT. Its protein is CASSPAGYQPQHF.

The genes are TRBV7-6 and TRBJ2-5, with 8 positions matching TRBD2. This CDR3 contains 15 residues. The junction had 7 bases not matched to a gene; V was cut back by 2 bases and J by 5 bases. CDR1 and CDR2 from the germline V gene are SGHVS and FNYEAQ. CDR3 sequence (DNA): TGTGCCAGCAGCTTACACGGGACTAGTCGGGAGACCCAGTACTTC. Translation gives CASSLHGTSRETQYF.